This T cell receptor beta chain was retrieved from a study of T cell clones after liver transplantation. Looking at the study overall: A pre-transplant mixed lymphocyte reaction with TCRbeta sequencing defined graft-donor-reactive clones followed in post-transplant blood. Overall study findings and caveats: These preliminary findings come from unstandardized post-transplant sampling times.

About this clone itself: Its antigen is still unknown.

The table came from immunoSEQ multiplex PCR; TCRdb's copy has only in-frame clones and leaves some out. Found here are 95,000 to 130,000 clones, 90% of them singletons; the top ten hold 0.75% to 0.85%. The V gene's germline CDR1 is LNHDA and CDR2 SQIVND (reference sequence). The length of the CDR3 is 11 residues. Trimming cost V 8 bases and J 0 bases, with 4 bases left between them. The clonotype originates from a human patient who received a liver transplant. Some of the T cells may derive from the graft donor. The chain links TRBV19 to TRBJ1-1; D unresolved. Sequences were derived from CD4+ T cells from blood, sampled 12 months after liver transplant. CDR3 DNA: TGTGCCAGTTACATGAACACTGAAGCTTTCTTT. Translating gives CASYMNTEAFF.